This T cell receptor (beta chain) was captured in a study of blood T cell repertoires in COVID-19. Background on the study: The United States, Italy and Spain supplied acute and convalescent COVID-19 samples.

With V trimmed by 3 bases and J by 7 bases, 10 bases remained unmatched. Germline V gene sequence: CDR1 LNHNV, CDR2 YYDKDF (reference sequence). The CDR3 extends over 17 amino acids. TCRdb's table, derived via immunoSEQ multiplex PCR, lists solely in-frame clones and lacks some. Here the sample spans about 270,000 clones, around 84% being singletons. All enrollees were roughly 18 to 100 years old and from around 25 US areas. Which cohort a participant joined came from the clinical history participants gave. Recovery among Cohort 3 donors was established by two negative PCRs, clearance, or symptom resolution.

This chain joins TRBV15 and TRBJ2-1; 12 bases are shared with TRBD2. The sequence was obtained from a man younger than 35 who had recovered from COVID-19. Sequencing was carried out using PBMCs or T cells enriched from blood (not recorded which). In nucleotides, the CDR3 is TGTGCCACCAGCAGTGCCCTCCAACTAGCGGGAGGAAATGAGCAGTTCTTC. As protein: CATSSALQLAGGNEQFF.